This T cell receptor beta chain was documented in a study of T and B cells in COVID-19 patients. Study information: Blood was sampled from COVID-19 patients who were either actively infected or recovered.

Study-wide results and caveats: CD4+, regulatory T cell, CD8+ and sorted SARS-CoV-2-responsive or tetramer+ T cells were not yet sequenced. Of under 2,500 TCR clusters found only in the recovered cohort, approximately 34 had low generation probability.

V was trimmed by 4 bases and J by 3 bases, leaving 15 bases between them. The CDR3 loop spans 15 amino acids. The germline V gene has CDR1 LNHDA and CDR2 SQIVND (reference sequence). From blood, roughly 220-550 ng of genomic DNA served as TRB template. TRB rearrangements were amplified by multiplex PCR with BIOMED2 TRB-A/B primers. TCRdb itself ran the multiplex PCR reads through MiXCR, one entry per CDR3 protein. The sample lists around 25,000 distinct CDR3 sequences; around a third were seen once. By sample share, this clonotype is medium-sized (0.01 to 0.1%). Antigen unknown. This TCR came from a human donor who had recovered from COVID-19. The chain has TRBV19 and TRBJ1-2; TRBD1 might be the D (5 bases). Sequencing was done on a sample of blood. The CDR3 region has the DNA TGTGCCAGTAGTACCCGCTCGGACACCTACTATGGCTACACCTTC. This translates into CASSTRSDTYYGYTF.